There are a few counts of the clone carrying this T cell receptor (beta chain). V shed 0 bases and J shed 3 bases, with 9 bases lying between them. CDR1 is SGHVS, CDR2 FNYEAQ, per germline. CDR3 length: 14 amino acids. In TCRdb, the 5' RACE reads were re-called with MiXCR into one record per CDR3 protein. Counted here are about 400,000 distinct CDR3 sequences, roughly 15% occurring once; the ten biggest clones make up about 22%. The data originate from a study of T-cell memory formation after mild COVID-19. The sequenced sample was PBMCs or a T cell subset sorted from them (not recorded which). V usage is TRBV7-6 and J usage is TRBJ2-7; D ambiguous. This receptor was taken from a man aged 18 to 35 who had mild COVID-19 (a few samples of this study predate the infection). Cell type and time point are not known. CDR3 sequence (DNA): TGTGCCAGCAGCTTAGCTGACACCAACTACGAGCAGTACTTC. Amino acid sequence: CASSLADTNYEQYF.